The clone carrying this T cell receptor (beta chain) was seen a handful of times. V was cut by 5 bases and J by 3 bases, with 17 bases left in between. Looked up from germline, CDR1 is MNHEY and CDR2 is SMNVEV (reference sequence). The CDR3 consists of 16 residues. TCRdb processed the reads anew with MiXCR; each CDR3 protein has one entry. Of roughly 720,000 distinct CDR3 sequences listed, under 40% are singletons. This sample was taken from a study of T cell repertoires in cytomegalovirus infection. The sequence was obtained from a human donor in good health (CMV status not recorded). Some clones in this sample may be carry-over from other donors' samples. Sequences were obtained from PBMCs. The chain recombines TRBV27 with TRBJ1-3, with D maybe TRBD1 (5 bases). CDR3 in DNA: TGTGCCAGCAGTCCCAGGGCGGGGAGCCTTGGAAACACCATATATTTT. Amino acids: CASSPRAGSLGNTIYF.